These 27 T cell receptor beta chains came from one sample sequenced in a study of graft-versus-host responses after intestinal transplantation. Produced via immunoSEQ multiplex PCR; TCRdb's table is partial and in-frame only. The repertoire holds about 88,000 clones, with about 94% as singletons. The antigens these receptors bind are not known. Sequenced material: unstimulated CD4+ T cells sorted from spleen or lymph node cells, taken before transplant. Receptors were obtained from a human donor who was the organ donor for an intestinal transplant.

The chain couples TRBV5-4 to TRBJ2-3; D gene unclear. This CDR3 is 15 amino acids long. Trimming removed 3 bases from V and 1 base from J, with 12 bases in between. Germline V gene sequence: CDR1 SGHNT, CDR2 YYREEE (reference sequence). CDR3 bases: TGTGCCAGCAGCTGGGGTGAGCTAGGCACAGATACGCAGTATTTT. This sequence encodes CASSWGELGTDTQYF.

The gene calls are TRBV11-3 and TRBJ2-5; D gene unclear. The germline V and J ends were trimmed by 3 bases and 2 bases, with 4 bases remaining between them. The germline CDR1 and CDR2 sequences are SGHNT and YENEEA. This CDR3 is 12 amino acids long. In DNA, the CDR3 is TGTGCCAGCAGCTTTCGACAAGAGACCCAGTACTTC. Translated, it gives CASSFRQETQYF. The whole variable domain, remainder taken from reference TRBV11-3 and TRBJ2-5, is EAGVVQSPRYKIIEKKQPVAFWCNPISGHNTLYWYLQNLGQGPELLIRYENEEAVDDSQLPKDRFSAERLKGVDSTLKIQPAELGDSAVYLCASSFRQETQYFGPGTRLLVL.

The rearrangement joins TRBV7-2 to TRBJ2-3, with TRBD2 matching 16 bases. V trimming: 5 bases; J trimming: 5 bases; junction bases outside the gene matches: 10. The CDR3 is made up of 18 amino acids. Germline V gives CDR1 SGHTA, CDR2 FQGNSA. DNA for the CDR3: TGTGCCAGCAGCCAAAGGGGACTAGCGGGGGGGCATGAAGATACGCAGTATTTT. Translated: CASSQRGLAGGHEDTQYF.

This chain connects TRBV2 to TRBJ1-1, with D uncertain. This CDR3 is 13 amino acids long. CDR1 and CDR2 (germline): SNHLY, FYNNEI. V lost 8 bases and J lost 0, with 10 bases in between. CDR3: CASAEVLNTEAFF. The CDR3 region has the DNA TGTGCCAGCGCGGAAGTATTGAACACTGAAGCTTTCTTT.

The CDR3 is CASQAGTQGVGGELFF. The CDR3 nucleotides read TGTGCCAGCCAAGCCGGGACCCAGGGGGTCGGCGGGGAGCTGTTTTTT. This rearrangement joins TRBV9 to TRBJ2-2; 7 nucleotides agree with TRBD1. The CDR3 contains 16 residues. The V and J ends lost 7 bases and 7 bases, in that order; junction bases with no gene match: 16. The germline gives CDR1 SGDLS, CDR2 YYNGEE.

The chain is built from TRBV9 and TRBJ2-3, with D possibly matching TRBD2 (5 bases). CDR3 length: 16 residues. Germline V CDR1 and CDR2: SGDLS, YYNGEE. Trimming left V 2 bases short and J 0 bases short, with 13 bases between. The CDR3 nucleotides are TGTGCCAGCAGCGTCGGGAACGGGCGGAGCACAGATACGCAGTATTTT. It codes for CASSVGNGRSTDTQYF. Full variable domain (outside the CDR3, taken from reference TRBV9 and TRBJ2-3): DSGVTQTPKHLITATGQRVTLRCSPRSGDLSVYWYQQSLDQGLQFLIQYYNGEERAKGNILERFSAQQFPDLHSELNLSSLELGDSALYFCASSVGNGRSTDTQYFGPGTRLTVL.

V and J are TRBV27 and TRBJ2-7; D gene uncertain. Looked up from germline, CDR1 is MNHEY and CDR2 is SMNVEV (reference sequence). CDR3 size: 11 residues. V was clipped by 6 bases and J by 3 bases, with 6 bases between them. The CDR3 region is CASRDNYEQYF. The CDR3, as DNA: TGTGCCAGCAGAGATAACTACGAGCAGTACTTC.

This chain links TRBV6-1 with TRBJ1-1; D is perhaps TRBD1 (6 bases). Trimming left V 8 bases short and J 2 bases short, with 12 bases between. CDR1 and CDR2 from the germline V gene are MNHNS and SASEGT. The length of the CDR3 is 13 residues. The CDR3 protein is CASSRGGNTEAFF. CDR3 DNA: TGTGCCAGCTCCCGTGGGGGCAACACTGAAGCTTTCTTT.

The chain combines TRBV6-6 with TRBJ1-2; 8 bases are a match to TRBD1. V shed 2 bases and J 7 bases; nucleotides not matched to a gene: 6. Germline loops: CDR1 MNHNY, CDR2 SVGAGI (reference sequence). The CDR3 is 14 amino acids. The CDR3, as DNA: TGTGCCAGCAGTTACGGTCCAGGGGGCGCTGGCTACACCTTC. This sequence encodes CASSYGPGGAGYTF.

The V call is TRBV27, the J call TRBJ2-2; D not resolved. The V gene's germline CDR1 is MNHEY and CDR2 SMNVEV (reference sequence). The CDR3 sequence is 16 residues long. Trimming pared 5 bases from V and 6 bases from J, leaving 19 bases between. CDR3 sequence: CASSLRTGRQAGELFF. The CDR3, as DNA: TGTGCCAGCAGTCTAAGAACCGGTCGTCAGGCCGGGGAGCTGTTTTTT.

The chain has TRBV4-1 and TRBJ1-1; D is ambiguous. The ends were cut back, 4 bases at V and 0 bases at J, with 12 bases in the middle. The CDR3 totals 15 residues. Germline assignment: CDR1 MGHRA and CDR2 YSYEKL. The CDR3 DNA reads as TGCGCCAGCAGCCCCCGGGCGGGCATGAACACTGAAGCTTTCTTT. This gives the protein CASSPRAGMNTEAFF.

The chain recombines TRBV9 with TRBJ2-4, with TRBD2 as a possible D gene (5 bases). This CDR3 has 12 residues. CDR1 SGDLS and CDR2 YYNGEE come from the germline V gene. V was trimmed by 7 bases and J by 8 bases, leaving 13 bases between them. The CDR3 bases are TGTGCCAGCGGAAACGGAGCGGACATTCAGTACTTC. Translation gives CASGNGADIQYF.

V gene TRBV4-3 combines with J gene TRBJ2-1; TRBD2 agrees at 7 bases. The V and J ends lost 6 bases and 4 bases, in that order; junction bases with no gene match: 6. CDR1 LGHNA and CDR2 YSLEER come from the germline V gene. This CDR3 is 14 amino acids long. The CDR3: CASRSGREYNEQFF. CDR3 in DNA: TGCGCCAGCAGATCGGGGAGGGAATACAATGAGCAGTTCTTC.

The rearrangement joins TRBV6-1 to TRBJ1-2; D unclear. V shed 3 bases and J shed 5 bases, with 16 bases lying between them. CDR3 length: 15 residues. Germline V gene data show CDR1 as MNHNS and CDR2 as SASEGT. Here the CDR3 reads CASSEDFQHGYGYTF. In DNA, the CDR3 is TGTGCCAGCAGTGAGGATTTCCAGCATGGTTATGGCTACACCTTC.

V is TRBV28 and J is TRBJ2-3; tentative D call: TRBD2 (5 bases). The V end lost 5 bases, the J end lost 5 bases, and 17 bases lay between the germline ends. The CDR3 totals 15 residues. Germline V gives CDR1 MDHEN, CDR2 SYDVKM. The CDR3 coding sequence is TGTGCCAGCAGTCCCCCCCGGGGTCTCAGAGATACGCAGTATTTT. Amino acids: CASSPPRGLRDTQYF. Variable domain in full (rest from reference TRBV28 and TRBJ2-3): DVKVTQSSRYLVKRTGEKVFLECVQDMDHENMFWYRQDPGLGLRLIYFSYDVKMKEKGDIPEGYSVSREKKERFSLILESASTNQTSMYLCASSPPRGLRDTQYFGPGTRLTVL.

The chain carries TRBV7-8 and TRBJ2-7; possible D gene TRBD1, 6 bases. CDR1 and CDR2 from the germline V gene are SGHVS and FQNEAQ. Trimming removed 0 bases from V and 0 bases from J, with 12 bases in between. The CDR3 totals 16 residues. The CDR3, as DNA: TGTGCCAGCAGCTTAGCCCGACAGGTGGCCTCCTACGAGCAGTACTTC. Amino acids: CASSLARQVASYEQYF.

The chain uses TRBV6-1 and TRBJ1-2, with 7 bases lining up with TRBD1. CDR1 and CDR2 (germline): MNHNS, SASEGT. The CDR3 is 14 residues long. Trimming took 7 bases from V and 7 from J; bases not matched to a gene: 12. The CDR3 reads CASNGGGGRGGYTF. The DNA of the CDR3 is TGTGCCAGCAACGGCGGAGGGGGCCGCGGTGGCTACACCTTC.

The chain is built from TRBV5-1 and TRBJ1-5, with D possibly TRBD1 on 6 matching bases. Germline V CDR1 and CDR2: SGHRS, YFSETQ. The germline V and J ends were trimmed by 0 bases and 6 bases, with 10 bases remaining between them. The CDR3 is 14 amino acids. The DNA of the CDR3 is TGCGCCAGCAGCTTGGACGGGGGCAGTCAGCCCCAGCATTTT. Translation gives CASSLDGGSQPQHF.

The chain combines TRBV28 with TRBJ2-1; tentative D call: TRBD2 (7 bases). The CDR3 covers 15 residues. V was shortened by 4 bases and J by 7 bases, with 17 bases between the two germline ends. The germline V gene has CDR1 MDHEN and CDR2 SYDVKM. The CDR3 is CASSSPGGILNEQFF. The CDR3 coding sequence is TGTGCCAGCAGTTCCCCGGGGGGCATTTTAAATGAGCAGTTCTTC.

This sequence joins TRBV27 and TRBJ1-5, with D unresolved. Per the germline V gene, CDR1 is MNHEY and CDR2 is SMNVEV (reference sequence). The CDR3 totals 17 residues. The V and J ends lost 3 bases and 2 bases respectively, with 17 bases between them. The CDR3 loop reads CASSFGGPPAGNQPQHF. DNA for the CDR3: TGTGCCAGCAGTTTTGGAGGACCCCCAGCGGGCAATCAGCCCCAGCATTTT.

The genes are TRBV10-2 and TRBJ2-5, with a possible D match to TRBD2 (6 bases). This CDR3 comprises 14 residues. Trimming took off 2 bases at V and 5 bases at J, with 12 bases between the two ends. Per the germline V gene, CDR1 is WSHSY and CDR2 is SAAADI. The CDR3 DNA is TGCGCCAGCAGTGAGAGGGCTAGCGAGGAGACCCAGTACTTC. Translated: CASSERASEETQYF.

This sequence joins TRBV28 and TRBJ1-6; 10 bases line up with TRBD1. The CDR3 consists of 13 residues. Germline V gives CDR1 MDHEN, CDR2 SYDVKM. V was clipped by 4 bases and J by 14 bases; unmatched bases: 5. The CDR3 DNA sequence: TGTGCCAGCAGTTCAGACAGGGGGCCATCCCTCCACTTT. It codes for CASSSDRGPSLHF.

The chain links TRBV18 to TRBJ1-6; D remains unclear. CDR3 length: 15 amino acids. Trimming pared 2 bases from V and 9 bases from J, leaving 14 bases between. The germline gives CDR1 KGHSH, CDR2 LQKENI. DNA for the CDR3: TGTGCCAGCTCACCATCGTCGGGGAGCGGTTCACCCCTCCACTTT. Encoded protein: CASSPSSGSGSPLHF. Variable domain in full (rest from reference TRBV18 and TRBJ1-6): NAGVMQNPRHLVRRRGQEARLRCSPMKGHSHVYWYRQLPEEGLKFMVYLQKENIIDESGMPKERFSAEFPKEGPSILRIQQVVRGDSAAYFCASSPSSGSGSPLHFGNGTRLTVT.

The J gene is TRBJ2-2, the V gene TRBV28, with D perhaps being TRBD1 or TRBD2 (5 bases each). With 2 bases removed from V and 4 bases from J, the gap between germline ends came to 8 bases. The germline V gene has CDR1 MDHEN and CDR2 SYDVKM. This CDR3 has 14 residues. The CDR3: CASSLGGTTGELFF. CDR3 DNA: TGTGCCAGCAGTTTAGGGGGTACCACCGGGGAGCTGTTTTTT.

The V and J genes are TRBV6-6 and TRBJ1-2; no clear D. Germline CDR1 MNHNY, CDR2 SVGAGI (reference sequence). This CDR3 region has 15 residues. Between the trimmed V and J ends, which lost 4 bases and 3 bases, there was a span of 15 bases. The CDR3 reads CASSFHPAKDYGYTF. Here the CDR3 DNA reads TGTGCCAGCAGTTTCCACCCGGCCAAGGACTATGGCTACACCTTC.

This clone was observed a single time. V and J are TRBV7-2 and TRBJ1-4; D not certain. Germline V lookup: CDR1 SGHTA, CDR2 FQGNSA. The V and J ends lost 3 bases and 4 bases respectively, with 12 bases between them. The CDR3 spans 15 residues. The CDR3 spells CASSLRAAYNEKLFF. CDR3 nucleotides: TGTGCCAGCAGCTTGCGGGCAGCGTATAATGAAAAACTGTTTTTT.

The CDR3 sequence: CASARGGAHNEQYF. DNA of the CDR3: TGTGCCAGCGCACGGGGAGGGGCGCATAACGAGCAGTACTTC. This sequence joins TRBV25-1 and TRBJ2-7; 7 bases align to TRBD2. This CDR3 contains 14 residues. Germline values: CDR1 MGHDK, CDR2 SYGVNS. Unmatched junction bases numbered 12, after V lost 8 bases and J lost 5 bases.